This record covers a single TCR beta chain. This entry is derived from a study of blood T cells in healthy people across ages. In germline, CDR1 is SGHDN, CDR2 FVKESK. The CDR3 totals 14 residues. The second PCR ran about 6 to 12 cycles with a sample-barcoded 5' primer and J-beta primers. TCRdb independently ran MiXCR on the 5' RACE reads; one entry per CDR3 protein. In the table there are about 800,000 distinct CDR3 sequences, around 25% of which are singletons. These data were also reused for a study on T cells of mothers and their children. Per that study: The second PCR used the M1S primer, and this primer added sample barcodes and 2-4 random nucleotides.

Sequencing was done on a sample of blood. V and J are TRBV14 and TRBJ2-5, with D hard to call. The J call may not be correct, given that the DNA end is closer to TRBJ2-7. The clonotype originates from a boy younger than 18 in good health. In DNA form, the CDR3 reads TGTGCCAGCAGCCAAGTACCCAGAACCTACGAGCAGTACTTC. This codes for CASSQVPRTYEQYF.